This T cell receptor beta chain is from a study of T cell changes during pregnancy in multiple sclerosis. This CDR3 has 14 amino acids. Trimming stripped 3 bases from V and 6 bases from J, with 15 bases between. Germline lookup yields CDR1 SGHRS and CDR2 YFSETQ. TCRdb's copy holds only in-frame clones and misses some; the assay was immunoSEQ multiplex PCR. The sample contains some 140,000 clones, roughly 95% of which appear only once. The sample in question was peripheral blood, obtained after pregnancy. This TCR was sampled from a female donor with multiple sclerosis, enrolled in a pregnancy study. The rearrangement uses TRBV5-1 and TRBJ1-1, with a weak D call TRBD1 (6 bases). The CDR3 sequence: CASSSGQLKSEAFF. CDR3 coding DNA: TGCGCCAGCAGCTCGGGACAACTGAAGTCTGAAGCTTTCTTT. The full variable domain, completed using reference TRBV5-1 and TRBJ1-1, is KAGVTQTPRYLIKTRGQQVTLSCSPISGHRSVSWYQQTPGQGLQFLFEYFSETQRNKGNFPGRFSGRQFSNSRSEMNVSTLELGDSALYLCASSSGQLKSEAFFGQGTRLTVV.